This T cell receptor (beta chain) appears in the sequencing data of a study of blood T cell repertoires in COVID-19. About the study: Some COVID-19 samples were acute and others convalescent; all came from the United States, Italy and Spain. From T cells, B-cell-depleted T cells, or PBMCs came the material, which was cDNA or gDNA.

Under the authors' procedure: Amplification with reference gene primers provided the estimates of nucleated cell counts. Here immunoSEQ multiplex PCR was the method, and the copy in TCRdb shows in-frame clones only, minus some. Clone size and the V and J calls come from that table; the DNA yielded D and trimming. The data contain 310,000 or so clones, 85% to 90% of them singletons. Clinical history reported by participants formed the basis on which cohorts were assigned. The TCR originated in a woman aged 18-35 years with acute COVID-19. Source material: PBMCs or T cells enriched from blood (not recorded which).

The CDR3 DNA is TGTGCCAGCAGTGAGCAGCGGAACAATGAGCAGTTCTTC. It codes for CASSEQRNNEQFF. This sequence joins TRBV6-4 and TRBJ2-1; tentatively, D is TRBD2 (5 bases). With 3 bases removed from V and 5 bases from J, the gap between germline ends came to 8 bases. Per the germline V gene, CDR1 is MRHNA and CDR2 is SNTAGT. There are 13 residues in the CDR3.